This T cell receptor beta chain was sequenced for a study of blood T cells in healthy people across ages (dated by TCRdb to about 2015). In the study overall: Template switching captured roughly one uniquely barcoded TCR beta cDNA molecule per two T cells in model experiments. The study measured age-related changes in TCR beta repertoire diversity using deep sequencing normalized with unique cDNA molecular identifiers. The donors were split into four age groups: young (average about 16 years), middle-aged (39), aged (more than 60) and long-lived (over 80). To avoid experimental bias, donors of different ages were spread randomly across the sequencing lanes. The study analyzed two additional independent replicas of 1 million unique cDNA reads from the same blood draw for two donors, one aged 18 to 30 and one aged 80 or older.

The roughly 39 donors, aged roughly 6 to 95 years, were systemically healthy Caucasian individuals from Russia. Ten milliliters of peripheral blood were drawn from each donor into EDTA-treated Vacutainer tubes. PBMCs were isolated by Ficoll-Paque density-gradient centrifugation, with at least 6 million obtained per sample. Total RNA was extracted from PBMCs with Trizol reagent, with at least 5 micrograms obtained per sample. The percentages of naive CD45RAhigh/CD27high T cells were determined by flow cytometry on a PBMC aliquot from every donor. Library prep was done by 5' RACE. The run used an Illumina HiSeq 2500. The second PCR ran for roughly 7 to 11 cycles and used a J-beta primer mix along with a sample-barcoded 5' primer. A unique molecular identifier was introduced onto each TCR beta cDNA molecule by a template-switch 5' adaptor carrying 12 random nucleotides. At least 3 million CDR3-containing paired-end reads were obtained from each sample. The Mint cDNA synthesis kit, primed by a TRBC-specific oligonucleotide, was used to synthesize first-strand cDNA from all RNA. All cDNA was treated with uracil-DNA glycosylase and then went through a first 18-cycle PCR with the universal primers M1SS and BC2_uni_R. As for how the authors treated the data: For normalization, 1 million high-quality reads were randomly selected from each sample, with every read carrying a distinct molecular identifier. Instead of being binned into consensus sequences, reads with shared molecular identifiers were discarded. CDR3 identification, clonotype clustering and error correction used MiTCR with a Q25 quality threshold and the strictest error-elimination algorithm. A nonparametric unseen species model with Euler transformation was used to estimate lower-bound total TCR beta diversity. TCRdb cleaned the public reads at Q25 with fastp, built clones with MiXCR and kept in-frame beta chains. For every CDR3 protein sequence, its rows merge into one entry that carries the most common genes and DNA. The V and J calls were not made by the authors but by TCRdb's processing. This sample lists about a million distinct CDR3 sequences; roughly two fifths were detected once. Approximately 14% of the sample rests with the top ten.

This clonotype was seen more than once but under ten times. Its cognate antigen has yet to be identified. It has no much larger one-base neighbor in the sample; base qualities were not kept. CDR1 and CDR2 (SGHDT, YYEEEE) derive from the germline V gene. Trimming accounts for 3 bases at V and 0 bases at J, while the number of junction bases matched to no gene is 5. Including cysteine and phenylalanine, the CDR3 has 16 amino acids. Only CDR3 DNA is held: 48 bases, read in frame from base 1. Points the paper makes about the study in general: Total diversity estimates from one million sequenced T cells were considered lower bounds and underestimates. Since profiling was done on bulk unsorted PBMCs, naive and antigen-experienced compartments could not be conclusively compared. Because donor CMV infection status was unknown, age-related changes in expanded clonotypes were potentially confounded. As age increased, observed TCR beta diversity per million T cells dropped in a roughly linear way, and a significant reduction was already evident by age 40. Observed TCR beta diversity correlated strongly with the percentage of naive T cells measured by flow cytometry. Compared with the aged group, the long-lived group had more naive CD4+ T cells, fewer expanded clones and increased TCR diversity, suggesting age selection.

This clonotype was obtained from a man younger than 35 in good health. The sequenced material came from blood. Recombination joined TRBV5-6 with TRBJ2-3; a stretch of 9 junction bases matches TRBD1. This receptor carries the CDR3 CASSWGQGTSTDTQYF. The DNA reads TGTGCCAGCAGCTGGGGACAGGGCACTAGCACAGATACGCAGTATTTT.